Following are 9 T cell receptor beta chains from one sample sequenced in a study of T-cell memory formation after mild COVID-19. In TCRdb, the 5' RACE reads were re-called with MiXCR into one record per CDR3 protein. This table holds over 300,000 distinct CDR3 sequences, 20% to 25% found once. The sequencing sample was made of PBMCs or a T cell subset sorted from them (not recorded which). The receptors derive from a man aged 18-30 years who had mild COVID-19 (a few samples of this study predate the infection). Cell type and time point are not known.

This chain links TRBV7-9 with TRBJ2-2; 14 bases are shared with TRBD2. The V gene's germline CDR1 is SEHNR and CDR2 FQNEAQ (reference sequence). The CDR3 runs to 18 residues. V dropped 5 bases and J dropped 3; count of bases not matched to a gene: 8. CDR3 in amino acids: CASSTTSGGARDTGELFF. CDR3 DNA: TGTGCCAGCAGCACGACTAGCGGGGGGGCCAGGGACACCGGGGAGCTGTTTTTT.

The chain carries TRBV5-1 and TRBJ2-3; D is ambiguous. Trimming cost V 5 bases and J 1 base, with 8 bases left between them. Looked up from germline, CDR1 is SGHRS and CDR2 is YFSETQ. The CDR3 is 13 amino acids. The CDR3 DNA is TGCGCCAGCAGGGGCATTGGCACAGATACGCAGTATTTT. Translated: CASRGIGTDTQYF.

This clonotype was seen only a few times. The chain is built from TRBV7-2 and TRBJ1-3; no definite D call. V lost 0 bases, J lost 0 bases, and 9 bases lay in between. The germline gives CDR1 SGHTA, CDR2 FQGNSA. The CDR3 is 16 amino acids. CDR3 protein: CASSLAFQNSGNTIYF. DNA of the CDR3: TGTGCCAGCAGCTTAGCATTTCAGAACTCTGGAAACACCATATATTTT.

The rearrangement joins TRBV4-3 to TRBJ2-6, with D unclear. V lost 1 base and J lost 3, with 4 bases in between. CDR1 and CDR2 from the germline V gene are LGHNA and YSLEER. This CDR3 region has 14 residues. Written as DNA, the CDR3 is TGCGCCAGCAGCCAAGGAAATGGGGCCAACGTCCTGACTTTC. Translation gives CASSQGNGANVLTF.

This clonotype was recorded a few times. V and J are TRBV12-3 or TRBV12-4 and TRBJ2-3, with D uncertain. With 5 bases removed from V and 3 bases from J, the gap between germline ends came to 18 bases. The CDR3 extends over 16 amino acids. CDR3 nucleotide sequence: TGTGCCAGCAGTCTAGATCCGGGCCCTGAGACAGATACGCAGTATTTT. Residues: CASSLDPGPETDTQYF.

This clonotype was counted only a few times. The rearrangement joins TRBV5-6 to TRBJ2-3; D ambiguous. The ends were cut back, 0 bases at V and 4 bases at J, with 12 bases in the middle. Germline CDR1 and CDR2: SGHDT and YYEEEE. CDR3 length equals 15 residues. The CDR3 loop reads CASSLAPTPADTQYF. The CDR3 bases are TGTGCCAGCAGCTTGGCCCCGACCCCGGCAGATACGCAGTATTTT. Filled out from reference TRBV5-6 and TRBJ2-3, the complete variable domain reads DAGVTQSPTHLIKTRGQQVTLRCSPKSGHDTVSWYQQALGQGPQFIFQYYEEEERQRGNFPDRFSGHQFPNYSSELNVNALLLGDSALYLCASSLAPTPADTQYFGPGTRLTVL.

This clonotype was seen only a few times. The rearrangement uses TRBV21-1 and TRBJ1-2. TRBV21-1 is flagged as a pseudogene. The CDR3 is made up of 11 amino acids. This CDR3 reads CARPESYGYTF. The CDR3 region has the DNA TGTGCCAGACCCGAATCCTATGGCTACACCTTC.

This clonotype was seen many times. CDR3 in amino acids: CASSLELAGVNEQFF. The CDR3 nucleotides are TGCGCCAGCAGCTTGGAATTAGCGGGGGTAAATGAGCAGTTCTTC. This chain uses TRBV5-1 with TRBJ2-1; 9 bases line up with TRBD2. Germline V CDR1 and CDR2: SGHRS, YFSETQ. J gave up 7 bases and V 0 bases, and 5 bases lay outside the gene matches. CDR3 size: 15 residues.

The chain is built from TRBV7-2 and TRBJ2-6; D is possibly TRBD1 (5 bases). Trimming pared 4 bases from V and 0 bases from J, leaving 10 bases between. The CDR3 length is 16 residues. Germline-derived CDR1 and CDR2 are SGHTA and FQGNSA. CDR3 bases: TGTGCCAGCAGCTCCTACAGGAGCTCTGGGGCCAACGTCCTGACTTTC. Translated: CASSSYRSSGANVLTF.